The source of this TCR beta chain is a study of CD8+CD57+ T cells in acquired aplastic anemia. Background on the study: Sorted cells (CD4+ and CD8+) yielded DNA amounts that averaged roughly 3 ug. Roughly 9.9 million reads, on average, were obtained for CD4+ cells from healthy donors.

Germline CDR1 and CDR2: MNHNY and SVGAGI (reference sequence). V lost 7 bases to trimming and J lost 5 bases; unmatched junction nucleotides: 4. The CDR3 is made up of 13 amino acids. For CDR3 and TCR beta VDJ profiling, genomic DNA was the template used. TCRdb re-called the reads through MiXCR, storing one row per CDR3 protein. The sample lists a few hundred thousand distinct CDR3 sequences, around 63% occurring once. Broader study findings: There were over 25 CD8+ CDR3 sequences that occurred in both patients and controls. CD8+ Simpson's diversity showed no significant patient-control difference.

This clonotype was recorded at least ten times. The target antigen is unknown. The receptor was derived from a human donor in good health. J is TRBJ2-1 and V is TRBV6-6; TRBD1 aligns across 8 bases. Material for sequencing was sorted CD4+, CD8+, or CD8+CD57+ T cells (not recorded which) from PBMCs. The CDR3 reads CASKDRANNEQFF. The CDR3 bases are TGTGCCAGCAAGGACAGGGCGAACAATGAGCAGTTCTTC.